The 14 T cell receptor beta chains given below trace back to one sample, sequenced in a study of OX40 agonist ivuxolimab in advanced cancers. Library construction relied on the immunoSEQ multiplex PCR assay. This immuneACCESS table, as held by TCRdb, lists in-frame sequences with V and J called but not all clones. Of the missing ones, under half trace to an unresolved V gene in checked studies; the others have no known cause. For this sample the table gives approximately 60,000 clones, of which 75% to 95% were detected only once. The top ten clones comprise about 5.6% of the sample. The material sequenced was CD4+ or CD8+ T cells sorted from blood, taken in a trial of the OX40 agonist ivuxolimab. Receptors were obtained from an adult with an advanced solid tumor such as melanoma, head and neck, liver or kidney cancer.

The CDR3 loop is CASSEPPTWNTEAFF. The CDR3, as DNA: TGTGCCAGCAGTGAACCGCCAACGTGGAACACTGAAGCTTTCTTT. The chain carries TRBV2 and TRBJ1-1; D unclear. Germline CDR1 and CDR2: SNHLY and FYNNEI. V was trimmed by 2 bases and J by 1 base, leaving 11 bases between them. The CDR3 runs to 15 residues.

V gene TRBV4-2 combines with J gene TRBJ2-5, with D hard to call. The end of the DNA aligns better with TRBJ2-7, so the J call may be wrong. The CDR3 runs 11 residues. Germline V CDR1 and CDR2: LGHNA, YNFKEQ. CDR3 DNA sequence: TGTGCCAGCAGCCAGAATTACGAGCAGTACTTC. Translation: CASSQNYEQYF.

CDR3 region: CASSRGDYGYTF. The CDR3, as DNA: TGTGCCAGCAGTAGGGGGGACTATGGCTACACCTTC. J is TRBJ1-2 and V is TRBV6-1, with D possibly TRBD1 on 6 matching bases. The germline CDR1 and CDR2 sequences are MNHNS and SASEGT. This CDR3 has 12 amino acids. With 5 bases removed from V and 3 bases from J, the gap between germline ends came to 7 bases.

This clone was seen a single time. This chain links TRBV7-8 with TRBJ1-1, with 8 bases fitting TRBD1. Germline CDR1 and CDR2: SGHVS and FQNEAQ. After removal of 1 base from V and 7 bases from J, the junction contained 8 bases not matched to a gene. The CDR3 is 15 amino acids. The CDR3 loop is CASSLETGVEVEAFF. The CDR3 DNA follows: TGTGCCAGCAGCTTAGAGACAGGGGTTGAGGTTGAAGCTTTCTTT. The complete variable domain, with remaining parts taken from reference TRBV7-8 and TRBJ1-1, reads GAGVSQSPRYKVAKRGQDVALRCDPISGHVSLFWYQQALGQGPEFLTYFQNEAQLDKSGLPSDRFFAERPEGSVSTLKIQRTQQEDSAVYLCASSLETGVEVEAFFGQGTRLTVV.

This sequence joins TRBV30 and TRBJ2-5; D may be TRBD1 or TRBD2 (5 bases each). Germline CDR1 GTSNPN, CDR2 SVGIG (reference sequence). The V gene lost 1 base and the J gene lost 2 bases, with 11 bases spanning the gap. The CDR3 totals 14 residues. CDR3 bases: TGTGCCTGGAGTGCTGGGGGTAAACAAGAGACCCAGTACTTC. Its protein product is CAWSAGGKQETQYF.

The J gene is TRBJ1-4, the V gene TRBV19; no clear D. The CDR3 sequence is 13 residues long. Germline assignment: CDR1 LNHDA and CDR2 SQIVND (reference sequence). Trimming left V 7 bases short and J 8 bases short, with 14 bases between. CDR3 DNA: TGTGCCAGTACTCCGAACCGTGGGGAAAAACTGTTTTTT. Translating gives CASTPNRGEKLFF.

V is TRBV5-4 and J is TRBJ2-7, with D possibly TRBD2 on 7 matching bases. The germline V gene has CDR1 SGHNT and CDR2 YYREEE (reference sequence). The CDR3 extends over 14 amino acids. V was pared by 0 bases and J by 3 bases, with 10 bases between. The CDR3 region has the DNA TGTGCCAGCAGCTTGGGCGGGGGCATCTACGAGCAGTACTTC. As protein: CASSLGGGIYEQYF.

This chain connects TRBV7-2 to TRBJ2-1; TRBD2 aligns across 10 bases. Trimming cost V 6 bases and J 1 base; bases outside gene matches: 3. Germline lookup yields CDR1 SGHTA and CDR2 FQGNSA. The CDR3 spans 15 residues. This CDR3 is CASRSSGRSYNEQFF. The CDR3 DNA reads TGTGCCAGCAGGTCTAGCGGGAGATCCTACAATGAGCAGTTCTTC.

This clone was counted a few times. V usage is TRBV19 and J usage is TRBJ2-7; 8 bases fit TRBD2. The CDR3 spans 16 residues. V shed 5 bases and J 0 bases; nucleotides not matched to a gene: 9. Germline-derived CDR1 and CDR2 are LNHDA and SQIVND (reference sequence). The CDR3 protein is CASSGRLARSSYEQYF. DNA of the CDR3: TGTGCCAGTAGTGGACGACTAGCGCGTAGCTCCTACGAGCAGTACTTC. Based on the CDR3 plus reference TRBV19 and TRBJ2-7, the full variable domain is DGGITQSPKYLFRKEGQNVTLSCEQNLNHDAMYWYRQDPGQGLRLIYYSQIVNDFQKGDIAEGYSVSREKKESFPLTVTSAQKNPTAFYLCASSGRLARSSYEQYFGPGTRLTVT.

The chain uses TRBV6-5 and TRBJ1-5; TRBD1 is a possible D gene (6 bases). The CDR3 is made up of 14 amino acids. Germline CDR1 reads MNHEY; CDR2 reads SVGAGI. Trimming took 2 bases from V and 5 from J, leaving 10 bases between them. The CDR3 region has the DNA TGTGCCAGCAGTTACAAACAGGGCTATCAGCCCCAGCATTTT. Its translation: CASSYKQGYQPQHF.

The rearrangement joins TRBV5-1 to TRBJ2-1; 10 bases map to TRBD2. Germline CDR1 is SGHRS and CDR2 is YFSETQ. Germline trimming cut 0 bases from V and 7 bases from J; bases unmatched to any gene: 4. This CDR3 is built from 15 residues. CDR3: CASSLVTSGTNEQFF. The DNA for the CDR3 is TGCGCCAGCAGCTTGGTAACTAGCGGGACGAATGAGCAGTTCTTC.

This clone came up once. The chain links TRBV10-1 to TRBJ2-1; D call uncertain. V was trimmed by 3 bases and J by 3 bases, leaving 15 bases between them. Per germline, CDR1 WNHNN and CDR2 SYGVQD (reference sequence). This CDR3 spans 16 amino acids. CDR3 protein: CASSDMAPSVYNEQFF. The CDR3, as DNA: TGCGCCAGCAGTGATATGGCCCCCTCGGTCTACAATGAGCAGTTCTTC.

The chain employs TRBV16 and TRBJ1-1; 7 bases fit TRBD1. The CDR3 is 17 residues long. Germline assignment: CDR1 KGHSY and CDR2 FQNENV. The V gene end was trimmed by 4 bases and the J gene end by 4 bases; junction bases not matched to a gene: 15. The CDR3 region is CASSPRQGSTRVTEAFF. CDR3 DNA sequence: TGTGCCAGCAGCCCCCGACAGGGTTCAACCAGGGTCACTGAAGCTTTCTTT.

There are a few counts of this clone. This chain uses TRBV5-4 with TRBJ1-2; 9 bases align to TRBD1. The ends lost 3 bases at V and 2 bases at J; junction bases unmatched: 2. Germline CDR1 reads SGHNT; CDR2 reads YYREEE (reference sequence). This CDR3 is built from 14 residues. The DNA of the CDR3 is TGTGCCAGCAGCTCCGGACAGGGGAACTATGGCTACACCTTC. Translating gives CASSSGQGNYGYTF.